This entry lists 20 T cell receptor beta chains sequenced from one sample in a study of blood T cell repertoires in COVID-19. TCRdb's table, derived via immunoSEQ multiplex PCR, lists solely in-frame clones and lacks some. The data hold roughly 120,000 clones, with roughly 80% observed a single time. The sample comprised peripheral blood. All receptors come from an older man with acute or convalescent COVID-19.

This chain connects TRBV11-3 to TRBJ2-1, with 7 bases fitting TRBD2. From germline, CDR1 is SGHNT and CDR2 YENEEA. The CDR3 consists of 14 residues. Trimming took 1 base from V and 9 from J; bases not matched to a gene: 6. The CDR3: CASSLGGLGVEQFF. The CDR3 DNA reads TGTGCCAGCAGCTTAGGCGGACTAGGGGTTGAGCAGTTCTTC.

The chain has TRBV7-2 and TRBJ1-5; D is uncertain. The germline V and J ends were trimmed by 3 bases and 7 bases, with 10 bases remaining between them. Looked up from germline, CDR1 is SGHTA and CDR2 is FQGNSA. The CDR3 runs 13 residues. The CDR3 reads CASSFGLTQPQHF. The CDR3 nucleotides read TGTGCCAGCAGCTTTGGACTCACCCAGCCCCAGCATTTT.

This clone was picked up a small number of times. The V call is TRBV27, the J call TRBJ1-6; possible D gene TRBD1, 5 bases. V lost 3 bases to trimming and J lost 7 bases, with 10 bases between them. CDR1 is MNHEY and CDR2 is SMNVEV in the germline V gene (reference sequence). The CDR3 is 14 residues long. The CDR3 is CASSFKGLNSPLHF. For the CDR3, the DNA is TGTGCCAGCAGTTTTAAGGGGTTGAATTCACCCCTCCACTTT.

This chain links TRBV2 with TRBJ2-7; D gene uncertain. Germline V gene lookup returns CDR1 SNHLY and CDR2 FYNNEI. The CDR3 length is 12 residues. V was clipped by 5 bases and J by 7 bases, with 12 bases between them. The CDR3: CASSRLSAEQYF. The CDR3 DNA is TGTGCCAGCAGTCGACTGTCGGCTGAGCAGTACTTC.

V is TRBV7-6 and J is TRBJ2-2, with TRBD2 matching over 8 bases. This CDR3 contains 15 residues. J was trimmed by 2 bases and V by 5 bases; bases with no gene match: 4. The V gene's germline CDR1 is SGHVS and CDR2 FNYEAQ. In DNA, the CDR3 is TGTGCCAGCAGCACGAGCGGGAGAAACACCGGGGAGCTGTTTTTT. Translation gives CASSTSGRNTGELFF.

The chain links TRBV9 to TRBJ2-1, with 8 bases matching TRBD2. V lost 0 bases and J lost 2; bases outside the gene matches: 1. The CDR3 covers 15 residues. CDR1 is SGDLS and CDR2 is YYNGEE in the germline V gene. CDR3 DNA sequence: TGTGCCAGCAGCGTAGCGGGAGGGACCTACAATGAGCAGTTCTTC. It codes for CASSVAGGTYNEQFF.

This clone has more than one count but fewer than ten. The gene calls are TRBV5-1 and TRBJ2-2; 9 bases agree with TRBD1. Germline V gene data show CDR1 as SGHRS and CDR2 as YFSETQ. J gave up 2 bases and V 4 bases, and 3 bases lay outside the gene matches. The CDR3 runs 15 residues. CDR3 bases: TGCGCCAGCAGCAACAGGGGGCGAAACACCGGGGAGCTGTTTTTT. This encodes CASSNRGRNTGELFF.

The chain's CDR3 is CASSTPGVNYGYTF. The CDR3 DNA reads TGTGCCAGTAGTACTCCAGGTGTGAACTATGGCTACACCTTC. The chain couples TRBV19 to TRBJ1-2, with D uncertain. There are 14 residues in the CDR3. From germline, CDR1 is LNHDA and CDR2 SQIVND (reference sequence). V was pared by 4 bases and J by 2 bases, with 11 bases between.

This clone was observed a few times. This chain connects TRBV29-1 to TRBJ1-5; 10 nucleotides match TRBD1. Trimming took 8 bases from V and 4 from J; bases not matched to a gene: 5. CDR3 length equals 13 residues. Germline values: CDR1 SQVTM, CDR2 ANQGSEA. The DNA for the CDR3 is TGCAGCACCTGGACAGGGGGAAATCAGCCCCAGCATTTT. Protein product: CSTWTGGNQPQHF.

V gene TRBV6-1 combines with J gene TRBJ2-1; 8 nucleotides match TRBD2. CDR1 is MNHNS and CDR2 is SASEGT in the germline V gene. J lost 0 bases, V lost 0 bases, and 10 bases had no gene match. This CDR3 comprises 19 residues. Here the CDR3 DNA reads TGTGCCAGCAGTGAAGCGCTTCTGAGCGGGGGTGACTCCTACAATGAGCAGTTCTTC. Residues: CASSEALLSGGDSYNEQFF.

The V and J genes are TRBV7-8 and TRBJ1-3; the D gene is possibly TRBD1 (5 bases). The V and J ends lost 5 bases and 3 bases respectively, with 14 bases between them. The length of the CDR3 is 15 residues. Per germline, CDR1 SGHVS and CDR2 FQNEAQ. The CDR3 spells CASSPKSGLGNTIYF. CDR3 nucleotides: TGTGCCAGCAGCCCAAAGTCAGGGCTTGGAAACACCATATATTTT.

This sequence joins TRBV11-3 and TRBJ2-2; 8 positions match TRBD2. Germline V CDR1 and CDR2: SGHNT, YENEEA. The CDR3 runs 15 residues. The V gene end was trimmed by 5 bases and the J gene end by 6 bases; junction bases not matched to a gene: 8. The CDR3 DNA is TGTGCCAGCAGCCCGGGACTAGGGTTGGCCGGGGAGCTGTTTTTT. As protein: CASSPGLGLAGELFF.

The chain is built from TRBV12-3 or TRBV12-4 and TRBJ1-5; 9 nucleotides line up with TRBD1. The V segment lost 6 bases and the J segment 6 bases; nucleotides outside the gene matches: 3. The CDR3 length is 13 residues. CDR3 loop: CASRGTGTQPQHF. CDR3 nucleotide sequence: TGTGCCAGCAGGGGGACAGGGACTCAGCCCCAGCATTTT.

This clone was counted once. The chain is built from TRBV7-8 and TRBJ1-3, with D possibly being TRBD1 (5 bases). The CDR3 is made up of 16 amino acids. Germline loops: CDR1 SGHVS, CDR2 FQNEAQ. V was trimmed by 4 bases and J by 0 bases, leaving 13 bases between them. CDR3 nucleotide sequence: TGTGCCAGCAGCTCACAGGCAGGGTTCTCTGGAAACACCATATATTTT. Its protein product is CASSSQAGFSGNTIYF.

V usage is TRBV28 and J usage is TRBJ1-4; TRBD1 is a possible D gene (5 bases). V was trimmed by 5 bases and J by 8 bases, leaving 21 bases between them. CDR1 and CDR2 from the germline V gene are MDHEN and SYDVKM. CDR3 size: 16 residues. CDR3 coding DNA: TGTGCCAGCAGTGTCGAGTGGTTAGGGGCTGAAGAAAAACTGTTTTTT. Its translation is CASSVEWLGAEEKLFF.

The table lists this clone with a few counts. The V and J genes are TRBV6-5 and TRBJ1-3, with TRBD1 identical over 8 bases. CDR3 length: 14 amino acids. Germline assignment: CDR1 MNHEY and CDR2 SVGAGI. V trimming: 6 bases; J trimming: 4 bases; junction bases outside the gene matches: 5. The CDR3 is CASRSQGAGNTIYF. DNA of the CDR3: TGTGCCAGCAGGAGTCAGGGGGCAGGAAACACCATATATTTT.

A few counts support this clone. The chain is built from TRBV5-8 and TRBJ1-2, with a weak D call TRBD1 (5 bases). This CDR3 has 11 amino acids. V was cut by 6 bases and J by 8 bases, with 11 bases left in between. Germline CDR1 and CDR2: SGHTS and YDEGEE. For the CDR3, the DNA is TGTGCCAGCACCCCGCGGGGCGGCTACACCTTC. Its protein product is CASTPRGGYTF.

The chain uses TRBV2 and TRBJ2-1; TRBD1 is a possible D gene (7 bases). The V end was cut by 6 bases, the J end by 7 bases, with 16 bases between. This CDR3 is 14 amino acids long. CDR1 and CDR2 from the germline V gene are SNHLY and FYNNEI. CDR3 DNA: TGTGCCAGCAGGCCAACGACAGGGAGGAATGAGCAGTTCTTC. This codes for CASRPTTGRNEQFF.

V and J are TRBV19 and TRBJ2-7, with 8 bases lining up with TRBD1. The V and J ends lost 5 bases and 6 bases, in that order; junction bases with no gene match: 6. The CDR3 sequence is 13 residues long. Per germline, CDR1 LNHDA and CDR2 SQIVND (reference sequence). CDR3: CASSEQGVGEQYF. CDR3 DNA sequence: TGTGCCAGTAGTGAACAGGGGGTTGGCGAGCAGTACTTC. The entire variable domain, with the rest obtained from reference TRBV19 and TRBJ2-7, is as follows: DGGITQSPKYLFRKEGQNVTLSCEQNLNHDAMYWYRQDPGQGLRLIYYSQIVNDFQKGDIAEGYSVSREKKESFPLTVTSAQKNPTAFYLCASSEQGVGEQYFGPGTRLTVT.

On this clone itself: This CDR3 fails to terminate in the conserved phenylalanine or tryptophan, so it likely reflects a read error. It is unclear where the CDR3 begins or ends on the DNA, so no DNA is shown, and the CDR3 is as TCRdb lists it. The CDR3 spells CSASPRETLL. The rearrangement uses TRBV20-1 and TRBJ2-7; the D call of TRBD1 is as the table states it, not checked on the DNA. Germline values: CDR1 DFQATT, CDR2 SNEGSKA (reference sequence). The CDR3 has 10 amino acids, counting both end residues.